The rows below give T cell receptor beta chains drawn from one sample of a study of post-analysis software for immune sequencing data. TCRdb redid the calling of the PCR reads with MiXCR, one entry per CDR3 protein. The sample records about 500,000 distinct CDR3 sequences, under 55% being singletons. The source material was blood. These receptor sequences come from a girl aged 10 to 17 with multiple sclerosis. Each CDR3 is given with its conserved first and last residue. A D gene is named only where the DNA matches it firmly. Some rows mark clone size as missing; the rest say once, few, many or name a class of expanded clone.

TRBD1,TRBV4-1,-,18,TRBJ2-6,CASSLTGTGFSGANVLTF,TGCGCCAGCAGCCTTACCGGGACAGGGTTCTCTGGGGCCAACGTCCTGACTTTC
TRBD1,TRBV20-1,-,16,TRBJ2-7,CSARDPQTGGFYEQYF,TGCAGTGCTAGAGATCCCCAGACAGGGGGCTTCTACGAGCAGTACTTC
TRBD1,TRBV12-3/TRBV12-4,few,14,TRBJ2-5,CASSPGQGVKTQYF,TGTGCCAGCAGCCCCGGACAGGGGGTGAAGACCCAGTACTTC
-,TRBV28,-,16,TRBJ1-5,CASSFFVGSPNQPQHF,TGTGCCAGCAGTTTTTTCGTGGGCAGCCCCAATCAGCCCCAGCATTTT
TRBD2,TRBV7-2,-,16,TRBJ2-1,CASSPELAGVNNEQFF,TGTGCCAGCAGCCCCGAACTAGCGGGAGTAAACAATGAGCAGTTCTTC
TRBD1,TRBV7-3,-,15,TRBJ2-1,CASSSGGADYNEQFF,TGTGCCAGCAGCTCAGGGGGCGCGGACTACAATGAGCAGTTCTTC
-,TRBV15,few,11,TRBJ2-7,CATSVGLEQYF,TGTGCCACCAGTGTGGGGCTCGAGCAGTACTTC
-,TRBV28,-,14,TRBJ1-1,CASSFTEANTEAFF,TGTGCCAGCAGTTTCACCGAGGCGAACACTGAAGCTTTCTTT
TRBD1,TRBV12-3/TRBV12-4,-,15,TRBJ2-1,CASSQLGTGEDEQFF,TGTGCCAGCAGTCAGCTAGGGACAGGGGAGGATGAGCAGTTCTTC
-,TRBV7-2,-,14,TRBJ2-7,CASSRLSAPVEQYF,TGTGCCAGCAGTAGGCTATCAGCCCCGGTCGAGCAGTACTTC
-,TRBV15,-,15,TRBJ1-1,CATSRDLGGNTEAFF,TGTGCCACCAGCAGAGATTTGGGGGGGAACACTGAAGCTTTCTTT
TRBD2,TRBV20-1,few,19,TRBJ2-1,CSARESKGRTGGAYNEQFF,TGCAGTGCTAGAGAAAGTAAGGGAAGGACGGGAGGGGCCTACAATGAGCAGTTCTTC
-,TRBV20-1,-,12,TRBJ2-5,CTCAAPGETQYF,TGCACCTGCGCGGCGCCGGGCGAGACCCAGTACTTC
TRBD2,TRBV24-1,-,15,TRBJ2-3,CATSEIAGGTDTQYF,TGTGCCACCAGTGAGATAGCGGGGGGAACAGATACGCAGTATTTT
TRBD2,TRBV24-1,few,18,TRBJ2-1,CATSDPTSGSAFYNEQFF,TGTGCCACCAGTGATCCCACTAGCGGGAGTGCCTTTTACAATGAGCAGTTCTTC
-,TRBV5-6,-,15,TRBJ1-5,CASSLEARARQPQHF,TGTGCCAGCAGCTTGGAGGCCAGGGCCCGCCAGCCCCAGCATTTT